The 14 T cell receptor beta chains below come from one sample, sequenced in a study of shared clonotypes between healthy human individuals. Libraries were prepared by immunoSEQ multiplex PCR; TCRdb keeps only in-frame clonotypes and omits some of them. The sample contains some 2,000,000 clones, 85% to 95% of which appear only once. Sequencing was performed on naive CD4+ T cells sorted from blood. Described subset: CD45RA+ positively selected. Receptors were obtained from a man aged 18 to 30 in good health.

The rearrangement links TRBV5-1 to TRBJ2-7; D is unclear. The CDR3 is 12 residues long. V was trimmed by 0 bases and J by 5 bases, leaving 6 bases between them. Germline V CDR1 and CDR2: SGHRS, YFSETQ. CDR3 sequence reads: CASSLAQNEQYF. For the CDR3, the DNA is TGCGCCAGCAGCTTGGCCCAGAACGAGCAGTACTTC.

The chain carries TRBV5-1 and TRBJ2-1; 7 bases are shared with TRBD2. This CDR3 has 17 residues. CDR1 and CDR2 from the germline V gene are SGHRS and YFSETQ. V was clipped by 2 bases and J by 0 bases; unmatched bases: 8. This CDR3 is CASSLSSGVFSYNEQFF. The CDR3 bases are TGCGCCAGCAGCTTATCGAGCGGGGTTTTCTCCTACAATGAGCAGTTCTTC.

The V call is TRBV7-9, the J call TRBJ2-5; 10 bases match TRBD1. CDR3 size: 15 residues. Germline V gene lookup returns CDR1 SEHNR and CDR2 FQNEAQ (reference sequence). The V and J ends lost 4 bases and 4 bases, in that order; junction bases with no gene match: 6. CDR3 DNA sequence: TGTGCCAGCAGCTCCGGGACAGGGGTTCCAGAGACCCAGTACTTC. It translates to CASSSGTGVPETQYF.

The chain combines TRBV5-5 with TRBJ2-5, with D possibly matching TRBD1 (5 bases). Trimming took 4 bases from V and 2 from J, leaving 15 bases between them. Germline V gene lookup returns CDR1 SGHKS and CDR2 YYEKEE (reference sequence). The CDR3 loop spans 15 amino acids. CDR3 bases: TGTGCCAGCAGCCCCTGGGGCAGGGATCAAGAGACCCAGTACTTC. It specifies CASSPWGRDQETQYF.

This clone was counted once. This chain uses TRBV7-2 with TRBJ2-7; no reliable D call. In germline, CDR1 is SGHTA, CDR2 FQGNSA. The V end lost 1 base, the J end lost 6 bases, and 7 bases lay between the germline ends. The length of the CDR3 is 12 residues. The CDR3, as DNA: TGTGCCAGCAGCTTAGTCTTCGGCGAGCAGTACTTC. Encoded protein: CASSLVFGEQYF. Full variable domain (outside the CDR3, taken from reference TRBV7-2 and TRBJ2-7): GAGVSQSPSNKVTEKGKDVELRCDPISGHTALYWYRQSLGQGLEFLIYFQGNSAPDKSGLPSDRFSAERTGGSVSTLTIQRTQQEDSAVYLCASSLVFGEQYFGPGTRLTVT.

The chain employs TRBV9 and TRBJ2-6; no definite D call. The CDR3 loop spans 17 amino acids. From germline, CDR1 is SGDLS and CDR2 YYNGEE. V was shortened by 3 bases and J by 0 bases, with 13 bases between the two germline ends. The chain's CDR3 is CASSETPLISGANVLTF. DNA of the CDR3: TGTGCCAGCAGCGAGACCCCACTGATCTCTGGGGCCAACGTCCTGACTTTC.

The chain has TRBV6-6 and TRBJ1-3; no reliable D call. The germline V and J ends were trimmed by 2 bases and 3 bases, with 11 bases remaining between them. The CDR3 contains 15 residues. The germline V gene has CDR1 MNHNY and CDR2 SVGAGI (reference sequence). The DNA for the CDR3 is TGTGCCAGCAGTTACGGAGGGTCTGGTGGAAACACCATATATTTT. Encoded protein: CASSYGGSGGNTIYF.

V is TRBV10-1 and J is TRBJ2-6; no reliable D call. The CDR3 spans 14 residues. Trimming pared 6 bases from V and 0 bases from J, leaving 6 bases between. CDR1 and CDR2 (germline): WNHNN, SYGVQD (reference sequence). For the CDR3, the DNA is TGCGCCAGCAGCCCGGACTCTGGGGCCAACGTCCTGACTTTC. Translation gives CASSPDSGANVLTF.

The chain uses TRBV30 and TRBJ1-6, with TRBD1 identical over 9 bases. Unmatched junction bases numbered 6, after V lost 2 bases and J lost 7 bases. Germline lookup yields CDR1 GTSNPN and CDR2 SVGIG (reference sequence). The CDR3 has 15 amino acids. The CDR3, as DNA: TGTGCCTGGAGTCCAAGCGGGACAGGGAATTCACCCCTCCACTTT. Protein sequence: CAWSPSGTGNSPLHF.

V and J are TRBV5-1 and TRBJ1-2; D might be TRBD1 (5 bases). Trimming took off 2 bases at V and 8 bases at J, with 10 bases between the two ends. The CDR3 has 12 residues. The germline V gene encodes CDR1 SGHRS and CDR2 YFSETQ. The CDR3 loop is CASSFIGDGYTF. DNA of the CDR3: TGCGCCAGCAGCTTCATTGGGGACGGCTACACCTTC. Filled out from reference TRBV5-1 and TRBJ1-2, the complete variable domain reads KAGVTQTPRYLIKTRGQQVTLSCSPISGHRSVSWYQQTPGQGLQFLFEYFSETQRNKGNFPGRFSGRQFSNSRSEMNVSTLELGDSALYLCASSFIGDGYTFGSGTRLTVV.

The chain links TRBV30 to TRBJ2-1, with a weak D call TRBD2 (5 bases). The ends were cut back, 0 bases at V and 0 bases at J, with 9 bases in the middle. Germline V gives CDR1 GTSNPN, CDR2 SVGIG (reference sequence). The CDR3 sequence is 15 residues long. The CDR3 coding sequence is TGTGCCTGGAGTGTACTAGGTGCCTCCTACAATGAGCAGTTCTTC. Translated: CAWSVLGASYNEQFF.

This clone was counted once. This rearrangement joins TRBV6-4 to TRBJ2-1; weak D call: TRBD1 (6 bases). The CDR3 totals 15 residues. The V gene lost 6 bases and the J gene lost 5 bases, with 17 bases spanning the gap. Germline V gives CDR1 MRHNA, CDR2 SNTAGT. The CDR3 region has the DNA TGTGCCAGCAGAGCCCAAGGGACAAGGGACAATGAGCAGTTCTTC. This codes for CASRAQGTRDNEQFF.

Worth noting for this clone: This CDR3 is also generated by other DNA sequences in the sample. The CDR3 sequence is CASSEPAGGSYNEQFF. The CDR3, as DNA: TGTGCCAGCAGTGAACCAGCGGGGGGTTCCTACAATGAGCAGTTCTTC. The chain has TRBV2 and TRBJ2-1, with TRBD2 matching over 9 bases. V gave up 2 bases and J gave up 1 base; unmatched junction bases: 3. Germline values: CDR1 SNHLY, CDR2 FYNNEI. The CDR3 runs 16 residues.

V gene TRBV7-2 combines with J gene TRBJ2-2; 7 bases agree with TRBD2. The CDR3 has 15 amino acids. Germline assignment: CDR1 SGHTA and CDR2 FQGNSA. The V and J ends lost 6 bases and 5 bases, in that order; junction bases with no gene match: 9. This chain's CDR3 is CASRQRDGGTGELFF. The CDR3 coding sequence is TGTGCCAGCAGGCAGCGGGACGGAGGGACCGGGGAGCTGTTTTTT.